This T cell receptor (beta chain) was observed in a study of blood T cells in healthy people across ages. Using a J-beta primer mix together with a sample-barcoded 5' primer, a second PCR was run for about 7 to 12 cycles. TCRdb called the 5' RACE reads again in MiXCR, with one record for every CDR3 protein. The sample contains roughly 570,000 distinct CDR3 sequences, roughly a quarter of which appear only once. The V end was cut by 6 bases, the J end by 5 bases, with 17 bases between. CDR3 length equals 14 residues. Germline V lookup: CDR1 DFQATT, CDR2 SNEGSKA (reference sequence). The sequence came from a woman between 65 and 79 years old in good health. Material for sequencing was blood. The chain combines TRBV20-1 with TRBJ1-5; D is perhaps TRBD1 (5 bases). CDR3 in amino acids: CSATTGTGYQPQHF. Here the CDR3 DNA reads TGCAGTGCAACCACCGGGACGGGATATCAGCCCCAGCATTTT.